This record looks at one T cell receptor (beta chain) sequence and its context. The junction does not match germline at one end; this may be a read error. The sample is drawn from a study of cytomegalovirus exposure and HLA in healthy donors. The PCR was carried out with 60 Vbeta primers and 13 Jbeta primers. Profiled with immunoSEQ multiplex PCR; TCRdb holds only in-frame clones, not every one. This sample has around 61,000 clones, with about 86% found just once. The CDR3 sequence is 15 residues long. Germline V lookup: CDR1 SNHLY, CDR2 FYNNEI. The chain joins TRBV2 to TRBJ2-5; the D gene is possibly TRBD2 (5 bases). The clonotype was recovered from a man aged 40-49 years in good health and CMV-seronegative. Specimen: PBMCs. The CDR3 loop is CASRILLGSQGTQYF. The DNA for the CDR3 is TGTGCCAGCAGAATACTACTGGGGAGTCAAGGGACCCAGTACTTC.